This TCR beta chain was found in a study of OX40 agonist ivuxolimab in advanced cancers. The wider study: Three patients responded partially, comprising one with hepatocellular carcinoma and two with cutaneous melanoma.

CDR3 length: 15 amino acids. The ends were cut back, 9 bases at V and 2 bases at J, with 19 bases in the middle. Germline V gene lookup returns CDR1 WNHNN and CDR2 SYGVQD (reference sequence). Worth noting for this clone: Its antigen is unidentified.

Findings of the study overall: Some of the nonresponding patients also showed low levels of normalized T-cell clonal expansion. CD8+ T cells (on average) carried more expanded clones than CD4+ T cells. CD4+ and CD8+ blood T cells expanded clonally by week 6 at 0.1 to 3.0 mg/kg.

Method: immunoSEQ multiplex PCR; TCRdb's copy keeps in-frame clones and lacks some. The table includes 80,000 or so clones, roughly 86% detected once. This sequence was found in an adult with an advanced solid tumor such as melanoma, head and neck, liver or kidney cancer. The V and J genes are TRBV10-1 and TRBJ1-1; D is perhaps TRBD1 (6 bases). Material: CD4+ or CD8+ T cells sorted from blood, obtained in a trial of the OX40 agonist ivuxolimab. The DNA for the CDR3 is TGCGCCAGACCGGACAGCTCCCTCGTCAACACTGAAGCTTTCTTT. Its protein product is CARPDSSLVNTEAFF.